The next 16 T cell receptor beta chains were all read from a single sample in a study of T cell responses to AZD1222 COVID-19 vaccine. The assay was immunoSEQ multiplex PCR, and TCRdb's table has in-frame clones only and misses some. In the table there are more than 100,000 clones, approximately 89% of which are singletons. The sample in question was peripheral blood, obtained on day 0 of AZD1222 vaccination. The receptor source for this set is an adult in good health.

The rearrangement links TRBV9 to TRBJ2-5; 12 bases are a match to TRBD2. V was clipped by 7 bases and J by 0 bases; unmatched bases: 4. This CDR3 is 15 amino acids long. The germline V gene encodes CDR1 SGDLS and CDR2 YYNGEE. CDR3 region: CASQGTSGYQETQYF. The DNA for the CDR3 is TGTGCCAGCCAGGGGACTAGCGGGTACCAAGAGACCCAGTACTTC.

Here the CDR3 reads CASSLSSTQYGYTF. In nucleotides, the CDR3 is TGCGCCAGCAGCTTGTCATCCACCCAGTACGGCTACACCTTC. The J gene is TRBJ1-2, the V gene TRBV5-1, with D uncertain. Germline CDR1 reads SGHRS; CDR2 reads YFSETQ. V lost 1 base to trimming and J lost 8 bases, with 15 bases between them. CDR3 length: 14 amino acids.

The chain couples TRBV3-1 (or the pseudogene TRBV3-2) to TRBJ2-7; the D is unclear. The ends were cut back, 8 bases at V and 6 bases at J, with 14 bases in the middle. The CDR3 extends over 12 amino acids. CDR1 and CDR2 (germline): LGHDT, YNNKEL (reference sequence). The CDR3 DNA follows: TGTGCCAGCCTGTCCGTTTGGTGCGAGCAGTACTTC. Its translation: CASLSVWCEQYF.

This chain links TRBV6-5 with TRBJ2-1; D tentatively reads TRBD1 or TRBD2 (7 bases each). The CDR3 extends over 15 amino acids. Germline lookup yields CDR1 MNHEY and CDR2 SVGAGI. Trimming left V 2 bases short and J 9 bases short, with 17 bases between. In nucleotides, the CDR3 is TGTGCCAGCAGTTACCAGGGGGGGCGTTTCGGTGAGCAGTTCTTC. Protein: CASSYQGGRFGEQFF.

The chain employs TRBV24-1 and TRBJ2-3, with TRBD2 as a possible D gene (5 bases). CDR1 KGHDR and CDR2 SFDVKD come from the germline V gene. The CDR3 runs to 16 residues. Deletions cut 3 bases from V and 0 bases from J, with 12 bases between. The CDR3 DNA reads as TGTGCCACCAGTGATGAGAGAGGGTCCAGCACAGATACGCAGTATTTT. Residues: CATSDERGSSTDTQYF.

The chain carries TRBV27 and TRBJ1-2; D call uncertain. The CDR3 has 13 amino acids. The V end lost 5 bases, the J end lost 8 bases, and 15 bases lay between the germline ends. Germline V gene lookup returns CDR1 MNHEY and CDR2 SMNVEV (reference sequence). This chain's CDR3 is CASSPTTGLGYTF. The CDR3, as DNA: TGTGCCAGCAGTCCCACGACGGGCTTAGGCTACACCTTC.

The chain links TRBV25-1 to TRBJ2-1, with D perhaps matching TRBD1 (5 bases). Trimming removed 8 bases at V and 15 bases at J, with 17 bases between. The CDR3 consists of 11 residues. The germline CDR1 and CDR2 sequences are MGHDK and SYGVNS. Written as DNA, the CDR3 is TGTGCCAGCTACCGACAGTCGAGGCGGTTCTTC. Protein product: CASYRQSRRFF.

The chain employs TRBV10-3 and TRBJ1-2, with D unclear. The CDR3 contains 12 residues. V lost 4 bases and J lost 8, with 11 bases in between. CDR1 and CDR2 from the germline V gene are ENHRY and SYGVKD. CDR3 bases: TGTGCCATCAGTGCTCTCTCTCGGGGCTACACCTTC. The encoded protein is CAISALSRGYTF.

The chain uses TRBV28 and TRBJ2-4; possible D gene TRBD2, 6 bases. Germline V gene data show CDR1 as MDHEN and CDR2 as SYDVKM. Trimming cost V 3 bases and J 1 base, with 10 bases left between them. The CDR3 is made up of 15 amino acids. CDR3 loop: CASSFGGSAKNIQYF. The DNA of the CDR3 is TGTGCCAGCAGTTTCGGGGGTTCTGCCAAAAACATTCAGTACTTC.

V and J are TRBV18 and TRBJ1-3, with 9 bases identical to TRBD1. The CDR3 has 16 residues. Trimming cost V 3 bases and J 4 bases; bases outside gene matches: 7. Germline V CDR1 and CDR2: KGHSH, LQKENI. The CDR3 bases are TGTGCCAGCTCACCGGAACAGGGGGCTTCAGGAAACACCATATATTTT. Translating it yields CASSPEQGASGNTIYF.

The rearrangement links TRBV23-1 to TRBJ2-7; D remains unclear. TRBV23-1 is assigned to the ORF class and has an uncertain function. V lost 3 bases and J 2 bases, leaving 17 bases between the germline ends. The CDR3 covers 16 residues. The CDR3: CASSHIRDPPTYEQYF. The CDR3 DNA sequence: TGCGCCAGCAGTCACATCCGAGATCCTCCTACCTACGAGCAGTACTTC.

The chain links TRBV2 to TRBJ1-4; no definite D call. Germline lookup yields CDR1 SNHLY and CDR2 FYNNEI. The CDR3 loop spans 14 amino acids. V was trimmed by 6 bases and J by 7 bases, leaving 15 bases between them. The CDR3 DNA sequence: TGTGCCAGCAGGCGCGAGTGGGATAGTGAAAAACTGTTTTTT. Protein product: CASRREWDSEKLFF.

The rearrangement uses TRBV6-5 and TRBJ1-4; the match to TRBD1 covers 9 bases. The V gene end was trimmed by 7 bases and the J gene end by 5 bases; junction bases not matched to a gene: 5. The CDR3 sequence is 14 residues long. Germline loops: CDR1 MNHEY, CDR2 SVGAGI. In DNA, the CDR3 is TGTGCCAGCACTCCGGGACAGGGCAATGAAAAACTGTTTTTT. It translates to CASTPGQGNEKLFF.

The V call is TRBV27, the J call TRBJ1-2; possible D gene TRBD1, 5 bases. The CDR3 is made up of 14 amino acids. Looked up from germline, CDR1 is MNHEY and CDR2 is SMNVEV (reference sequence). V lost 8 bases and J lost 0, with 13 bases in between. CDR3 region: CASGGRVSNYGYTF. The CDR3 region has the DNA TGTGCCAGCGGGGGAAGGGTTTCTAACTATGGCTACACCTTC.

CDR3: CASSSPSGGRETQYF. The CDR3 DNA reads TGTGCCAGCAGTTCCCCTAGCGGGGGTCGGGAGACCCAGTACTTC. This chain connects TRBV6-2 or TRBV6-3 to TRBJ2-5, with 10 bases fitting TRBD2. The V gene end was trimmed by 4 bases and the J gene end by 5 bases; junction bases not matched to a gene: 7. This CDR3 is built from 15 residues. The germline CDR1 and CDR2 sequences are MNHEY and SVGEGT.

The rearrangement joins TRBV30 to TRBJ1-6; 10 bases map to TRBD1. After removal of 3 bases from V and 7 bases from J, the junction contained 6 bases not matched to a gene. Germline V lookup: CDR1 GTSNPN, CDR2 SVGIG (reference sequence). The length of the CDR3 is 15 residues. CDR3 sequence (DNA): TGTGCCTGGAGAACTCCGGGACAGGGGAATTCACCCCTCCACTTT. It codes for CAWRTPGQGNSPLHF.